Below, one TCR beta chain is given with its context. No antigen is known for it. With 6 bases removed from V and 1 base from J, the gap between germline ends came to 9 bases. Germline loops: CDR1 MNHEY, CDR2 SVGAGI. The CDR3 loop spans 13 amino acids. Sequencing was performed with immunoSEQ multiplex PCR; in TCRdb, only in-frame clones are kept and a portion is missing. The sample records about 94,000 clones, roughly 85% being singletons. This record belongs to a study of T cell responses to AZD1222 COVID-19 vaccine. Overall study results and limits: All repertoire sampling was performed exclusively after the peak T cell response.

This sequence was found in an adult who received the AZD1222 COVID-19 vaccine. This chain joins TRBV6-5 and TRBJ1-1, with D hard to call. This sample comprised peripheral blood, obtained 28 days after the second AZD1222 dose. DNA of the CDR3: TGTGCCAGCAGAGGCAGAGGGAACACTGAAGCTTTCTTT. This translates into CASRGRGNTEAFF.